This TCR beta chain was captured by sequencing in a study of shared clonotypes between healthy human individuals. The protocol was immunoSEQ multiplex PCR, while the TCRdb copy is restricted to in-frame clones and leaves out a portion. The sample has about 2.2 million clones, around 93% seen once. Germline CDR1 reads LNHDA; CDR2 reads SQIVND (reference sequence). The length of the CDR3 is 17 residues. Trimming took off 7 bases at V and 0 bases at J, with 19 bases between the two ends. Note on this clone: The antigen is not known.

Study findings and constraints: Generation of non-shared clonotypes was less probable than generation of clonotypes shared by all four donors. The study's rarefaction showed incomplete sorted-subset sequencing despite large depth.

Terminally differentiated effector memory CD45RA+ cells were excluded from the naive CD8 cells, which were CD45RO-negative and positively selected for CCR7. This chain links TRBV19 with TRBJ1-3; tentatively, D is TRBD1 (6 bases). What was sequenced was naive CD8+ T cells from PBMCs. This TCR came from a man younger than 35 in good health. Some clones in this sample may be carry-over from other donors' samples. This CDR3 is CASIHLGQISSGNTIYF. The DNA for the CDR3 is TGTGCCAGTATTCACTTAGGACAGATTAGCTCTGGAAACACCATATATTTT.